This TCR beta chain was captured in a study of cytomegalovirus exposure and HLA in healthy donors. General study results and limits: Cytomegalovirus-associated status was assigned to some 180 TCR beta chains. Later analysis showed most CMV-associated TCR beta chains appearing HLA-restricted.

Remarks on this clone: Its antigen is not identified.

PCR was performed using 60 Vbeta and 13 Jbeta primers. Data came from immunoSEQ multiplex PCR; TCRdb stores just in-frame clones and leaves some out. This table holds 130,000 to 150,000 clones. Looked up from germline, CDR1 is MNHEY and CDR2 is SVGAGI. This CDR3 has 14 amino acids. The sequenced sample consisted of PBMCs. This rearrangement joins TRBV6-5 to TRBJ2-2; 9 nucleotides align to TRBD2. The clonotype was recovered from a male donor in good health and CMV-seronegative. In DNA, the CDR3 is TGTGCAACTGCGGGGGGGCTCTTCCTTGGGGAGCTGTTTTTT. As protein: CATAGGLFLGELFF.